Shown below are 15 T cell receptor beta chains from a single sample sequenced in a study of T-cell memory formation after mild COVID-19. TCRdb independently ran MiXCR on the 5' RACE reads; one entry per CDR3 protein. The table lists about 400,000 distinct CDR3 sequences, roughly 18% of them singletons. Sequencing was carried out using PBMCs or a T cell subset sorted from them (not recorded which). Source of these receptors: a man between 18 and 35 years old who had mild COVID-19 (a few samples of this study predate the infection). Cell type and time point are not known.

The V and J genes are TRBV7-9 and TRBJ2-5; TRBD1 might be the D (5 bases). The germline gives CDR1 SEHNR, CDR2 FQNEAQ (reference sequence). The length of the CDR3 is 14 residues. V was shortened by 2 bases and J by 1 base, with 8 bases between the two germline ends. CDR3 amino acids: CASSLMGLQETQYF. The CDR3 bases are TGTGCCAGCAGCTTAATGGGGCTCCAAGAGACCCAGTACTTC.

The chain recombines TRBV7-8 with TRBJ1-5, with D maybe TRBD1 (5 bases). CDR1 is SGHVS and CDR2 is FQNEAQ in the germline V gene. The CDR3 consists of 15 residues. V dropped 2 bases and J dropped 7 bases, with 15 bases sitting between them. The CDR3 is CASSLTRGLRQPQHF. CDR3 sequence (DNA): TGTGCCAGCAGCTTAACGAGGGGCCTACGGCAGCCCCAGCATTTT.

The chain recombines TRBV19 with TRBJ1-6; D gene ambiguous. Trimming cost V 5 bases and J 7 bases, with 12 bases left between them. This CDR3 has 14 amino acids. Germline CDR1 reads LNHDA; CDR2 reads SQIVND (reference sequence). DNA for the CDR3: TGTGCCAGTAGTTCGTACCCGAAGAATTCACCCCTCCACTTT. Protein: CASSSYPKNSPLHF.

This chain uses TRBV7-6 with TRBJ1-2; 7 bases map to TRBD1. Germline values: CDR1 SGHVS, CDR2 FNYEAQ. The CDR3 contains 16 residues. Germline trimming cut 5 bases from V and 0 bases from J; bases unmatched to any gene: 9. CDR3 in amino acids: CASSPLQGSANYGYTF. DNA for the CDR3: TGTGCCAGCAGCCCCTTACAGGGGTCCGCTAACTATGGCTACACCTTC.

This clonotype appeared a few times. The chain couples TRBV7-8 to TRBJ2-2; 7 bases line up with TRBD1. Germline assignment: CDR1 SGHVS and CDR2 FQNEAQ. Trimming at V came to 5 bases and at J to 6 bases, leaving 15 bases not matched to a gene. The CDR3 contains 17 residues. The CDR3 DNA is TGTGCCAGCAGCCTAATGACAGGGATTGGGGGAGCCGGGGAGCTGTTTTTT. The encoded protein is CASSLMTGIGGAGELFF.

The chain recombines TRBV12-3 or TRBV12-4 with TRBJ1-1; D gene unclear. The CDR3 totals 13 residues. Trimming took off 3 bases at V and 10 bases at J, with 15 bases between the two ends. CDR3 coding DNA: TGTGCCAGCAGTTTTCTGGAGTATGAGTTAGCTTTCTTT. Translated, it gives CASSFLEYELAFF.

The chain links TRBV5-1 to TRBJ1-1, with no clear D. The ends were cut back, 5 bases at V and 0 bases at J, with 11 bases in the middle. Germline CDR1 and CDR2: SGHRS and YFSETQ. CDR3 size: 14 residues. The CDR3 loop reads CASRLLDMNTEAFF. For the CDR3, the DNA is TGCGCCAGCAGGCTCTTGGATATGAACACTGAAGCTTTCTTT.

The chain links TRBV20-1 to TRBJ1-1; TRBD1 is a possible D gene (5 bases). CDR1 is DFQATT and CDR2 is SNEGSKA in the germline V gene (reference sequence). V lost 5 bases to trimming and J lost 1 base, with 14 bases between them. The CDR3 has 14 amino acids. As DNA, the CDR3 is TGCAGTGCTCCTCAGGGTGTGTGGAACACTGAAGCTTTCTTT. This translates into CSAPQGVWNTEAFF.

The chain recombines TRBV7-2 with TRBJ2-5, with 11 bases identical to TRBD2. From germline, CDR1 is SGHTA and CDR2 FQGNSA. Losses at the gene ends were 0 bases for V and 5 bases for J; bases not matched to a gene: 5. The CDR3 extends over 16 amino acids. CDR3 sequence (DNA): TGTGCCAGCAGCTTAGCATTAGCGGGGGGGCTGGAGACCCAGTACTTC. Protein product: CASSLALAGGLETQYF.

The chain has TRBV12-3 or TRBV12-4 and TRBJ2-2; 11 positions match TRBD1. This CDR3 is built from 16 residues. The trim removed 4 bases at V and 6 bases at J, leaving 7 bases unmatched. The CDR3: CASSSARDRGSGELFF. The CDR3 DNA reads as TGTGCCAGCAGTTCTGCCCGGGACAGGGGGTCCGGGGAGCTGTTTTTT.

The chain is built from TRBV6-2 or TRBV6-3 and TRBJ2-3; 13 bases fit TRBD2. The CDR3 loop spans 17 amino acids. The V segment lost 6 bases and the J segment 5 bases; nucleotides outside the gene matches: 11. CDR1 MNHEY and CDR2 SVGEGT come from the germline V gene. The CDR3 here is CASRPGLAGAPRDTQYF. The CDR3 DNA sequence: TGTGCCAGCAGACCTGGACTAGCGGGGGCCCCACGAGATACGCAGTATTTT.

This chain joins TRBV6-5 and TRBJ2-5, with 7 bases lining up with TRBD1. Germline trimming cut 2 bases from V and 7 bases from J; bases unmatched to any gene: 10. CDR3 size: 15 residues. Germline V CDR1 and CDR2: MNHEY, SVGAGI. The CDR3 loop reads CASSYRTGVSRTQYF. The CDR3 region has the DNA TGTGCCAGCAGTTACCGCACAGGGGTCTCTAGGACCCAGTACTTC.

The chain couples TRBV7-8 to TRBJ1-5; D is possibly TRBD1 (6 bases). This CDR3 region has 19 residues. Trimming cost V 6 bases and J 0 bases, with 24 bases left between them. The germline gives CDR1 SGHVS, CDR2 FQNEAQ. The CDR3 nucleotides are TGTGCCAGCAGTATTACAGGGAGAGGGAGGGGGTATAGCAATCAGCCCCAGCATTTT. This codes for CASSITGRGRGYSNQPQHF.

A few counts support this clonotype. The rearrangement joins TRBV20-1 to TRBJ1-5; TRBD1 agrees at 8 bases. V lost 3 bases, J lost 4 bases, and 5 bases stayed unmatched. Germline CDR1 DFQATT, CDR2 SNEGSKA (reference sequence). The length of the CDR3 is 14 residues. CDR3 residues: CSASRGQGNQPQHF. The CDR3 region has the DNA TGCAGTGCTAGCAGGGGGCAAGGTAATCAGCCCCAGCATTTT.

This clonotype has a handful of counts. The chain combines TRBV5-1 with TRBJ2-7; 10 bases fit TRBD1. CDR1 is SGHRS, CDR2 YFSETQ, per germline. The CDR3 length is 15 residues. With V trimmed by 3 bases and J by 4 bases, 7 bases remained unmatched. DNA of the CDR3: TGCGCCAGCAGCTGGAACGACAGGGGGCAATACGAGCAGTACTTC. Protein: CASSWNDRGQYEQYF.